This T cell receptor beta chain stems from a study of beta chain features in type 1 diabetes. For the study at large: Cell yields, gender and age were similar in healthy donors and patients.

Study-wide results and caveats: TCRB CDR3s from Type 1 diabetes patients were moderately but significantly shorter in all four CD4+ subsets. Possibly, sequencing cDNA over-represented cells that had high TCR expression levels.

Per germline, CDR1 SQVTM and CDR2 ANQGSEA. The length of the CDR3 is 10 residues. Trimming removed 3 bases from V and 6 bases from J, with 5 bases in between. cDNA synthesis used the whole RNA isolate, giving expressed TCRB sequences. Sequencing used immunoSEQ multiplex PCR; TCRdb keeps in-frame clones, though not all of them. This table holds about 700,000 clones, roughly an eighth found once. CD4+ naive, central memory, regulatory and stem cell-like memory subsets were isolated by sorting on CD45RO/CCR7/CD25/CD127/CD95/CD27. To note about this clone: The antigen remains unidentified.

The sequence derives from a man aged 18 to 29 with type 1 diabetes. The chain couples TRBV29-1 to TRBJ1-2, with D hard to call. The specimen sequenced was naive CD4+ T cells from blood. CDR3 sequence: CSVDENGYTF. The DNA for the CDR3 is TGCAGCGTTGACGAAAATGGCTACACCTTC.